The source of this T cell receptor (beta chain) is a study of cytomegalovirus exposure and HLA in healthy donors. Study summary: The 110 or so validation repertoires used a platform that matched the one used for the 600 to 700 first-cohort repertoires, as a later analysis reported. General study points: A list of 150 or so TCR beta chains associated with cytomegalovirus was given.

Note on this clone: Its antigen is not known.

Assay: immunoSEQ multiplex PCR; the TCRdb copy retains only in-frame clones and omits some. The table shows 160,000 or so clones, with approximately 90% occurring only once. CDR1 and CDR2 (germline): MGHDK, SYGVNS. This CDR3 is built from 14 residues. With 3 bases removed from V and 4 bases from J, the gap between germline ends came to 10 bases. The chain couples TRBV25-1 to TRBJ1-3, with D possibly matching TRBD1 (6 bases). Sequencing was carried out using PBMCs. The receptor's source is a young man in good health and CMV-seronegative. The CDR3 is CASSEPGQGNTIYF. The CDR3 DNA reads as TGTGCCAGCAGTGAGCCTGGACAGGGAAACACCATATATTTT.